The 4 T cell receptor beta chains presented below share a single source sample, sequenced in a study of shared clonotypes between healthy human individuals. The assay was immunoSEQ multiplex PCR, and TCRdb's table has in-frame clones only and misses some. Here the sample spans 2 million to 2.5 million clones, approximately 93% being singletons. The sample taken for sequencing was naive CD4+ T cells from PBMCs. Subset described: CD45RA+ positively selected. Every receptor here comes from a man aged 18 to 30 in good health. Some clones in this sample may be carry-over from other donors' samples.

The rearrangement uses TRBV5-1 and TRBJ2-1; 12 bases agree with TRBD2. Germline CDR1 and CDR2: SGHRS and YFSETQ. The CDR3 extends over 16 amino acids. V was clipped by 1 base and J by 7 bases; unmatched bases: 6. As DNA, the CDR3 is TGCGCCAGCAGCTTGAACGCCGGGACTAGCGGGAATGAGCAGTTCTTC. Protein: CASSLNAGTSGNEQFF.

This rearrangement joins TRBV28 to TRBJ2-3, with 9 bases matching TRBD2. Germline lookup yields CDR1 MDHEN and CDR2 SYDVKM. CDR3 length: 16 amino acids. V was pared by 11 bases and J by 2 bases, with 14 bases of the junction left unmatched. The CDR3 is CASTGASGTYTDTQYF. CDR3 DNA: TGTGCCTCCACCGGGGCTAGCGGGACCTACACAGATACGCAGTATTTT.

Comment on this clone: Additional DNA sequences in this sample encode the identical CDR3. The chain has TRBV5-1 and TRBJ2-3; D uncertain. Germline CDR1 reads SGHRS; CDR2 reads YFSETQ. Trimming removed 1 base from V and 2 bases from J, with 8 bases in between. The CDR3 spans 14 residues. The CDR3: CASSLTGYTDTQYF. DNA of the CDR3: TGCGCCAGCAGCTTGACGGGCTACACAGATACGCAGTATTTT.

The chain has TRBV9 and TRBJ2-3, with D possibly matching TRBD2 (6 bases). V shed 4 bases and J shed 0 bases, with 12 bases lying between them. Germline V lookup: CDR1 SGDLS, CDR2 YYNGEE. This CDR3 has 15 amino acids. The CDR3 region is CASSKLAVSTDTQYF. CDR3 in DNA: TGTGCCAGCAGCAAATTAGCGGTCAGCACAGATACGCAGTATTTT.